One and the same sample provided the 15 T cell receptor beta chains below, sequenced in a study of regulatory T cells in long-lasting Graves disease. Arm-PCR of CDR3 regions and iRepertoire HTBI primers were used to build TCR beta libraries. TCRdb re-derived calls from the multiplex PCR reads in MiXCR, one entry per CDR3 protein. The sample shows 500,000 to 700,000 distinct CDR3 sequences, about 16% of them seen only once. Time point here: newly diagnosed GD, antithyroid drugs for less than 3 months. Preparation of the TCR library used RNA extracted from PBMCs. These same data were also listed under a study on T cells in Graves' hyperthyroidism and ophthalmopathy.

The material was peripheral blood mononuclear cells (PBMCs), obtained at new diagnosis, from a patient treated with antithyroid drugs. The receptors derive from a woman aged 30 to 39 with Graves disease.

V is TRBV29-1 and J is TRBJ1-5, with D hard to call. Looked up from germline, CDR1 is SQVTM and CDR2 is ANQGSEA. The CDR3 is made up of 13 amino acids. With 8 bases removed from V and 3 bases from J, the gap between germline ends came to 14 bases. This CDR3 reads CSLVWQHNQPQHF. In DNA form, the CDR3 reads TGCAGCTTGGTGTGGCAGCACAATCAGCCCCAGCATTTT.

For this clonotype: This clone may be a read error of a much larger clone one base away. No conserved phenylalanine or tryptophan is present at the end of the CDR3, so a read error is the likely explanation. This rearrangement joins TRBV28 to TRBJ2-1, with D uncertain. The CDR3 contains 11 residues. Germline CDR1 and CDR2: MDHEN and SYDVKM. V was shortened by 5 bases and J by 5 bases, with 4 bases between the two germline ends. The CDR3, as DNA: TGTGCCAGCAGTGGAAACAATGAGCAGTTCCTC. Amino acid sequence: CASSGNNEQFL.

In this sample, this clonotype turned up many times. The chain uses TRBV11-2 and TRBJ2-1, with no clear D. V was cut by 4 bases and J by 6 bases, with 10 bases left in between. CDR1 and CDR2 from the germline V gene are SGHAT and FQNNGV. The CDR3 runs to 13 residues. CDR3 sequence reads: CASSSPLGNEQFF. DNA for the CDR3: TGTGCCAGCAGCTCCCCCTTGGGCAATGAGCAGTTCTTC.

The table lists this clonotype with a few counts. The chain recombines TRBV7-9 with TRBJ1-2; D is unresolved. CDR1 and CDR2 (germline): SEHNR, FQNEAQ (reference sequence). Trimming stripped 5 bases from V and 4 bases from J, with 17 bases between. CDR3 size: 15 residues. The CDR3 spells CASSLTAKRLYGYTF. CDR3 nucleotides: TGTGCCAGCAGCCTGACCGCTAAAAGGCTCTATGGCTACACCTTC. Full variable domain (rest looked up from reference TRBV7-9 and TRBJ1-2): DTGVSQNPRHKITKRGQNVTFRCDPISEHNRLYWYRQTLGQGPEFLTYFQNEAQLEKSRLLSDRFSAERPKGSFSTLEIQRTEQGDSAMYLCASSLTAKRLYGYTFGSGTRLTVV.

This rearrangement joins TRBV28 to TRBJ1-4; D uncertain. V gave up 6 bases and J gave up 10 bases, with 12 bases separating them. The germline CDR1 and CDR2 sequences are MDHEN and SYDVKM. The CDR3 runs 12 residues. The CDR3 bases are TGTGCCAGCAGGGATTGGGCGGGAAAACTGTTTTTT. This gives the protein CASRDWAGKLFF.

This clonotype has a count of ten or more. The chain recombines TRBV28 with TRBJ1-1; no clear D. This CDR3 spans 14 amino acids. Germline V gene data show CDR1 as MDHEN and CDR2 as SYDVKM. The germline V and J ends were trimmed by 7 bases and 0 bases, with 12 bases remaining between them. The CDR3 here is CASTLTHVNTEAFF. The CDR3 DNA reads TGTGCCAGCACCCTAACCCATGTGAACACTGAAGCTTTCTTT.

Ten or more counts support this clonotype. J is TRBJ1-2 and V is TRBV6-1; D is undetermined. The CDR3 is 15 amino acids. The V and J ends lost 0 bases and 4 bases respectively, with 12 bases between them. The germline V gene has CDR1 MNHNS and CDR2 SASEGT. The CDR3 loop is CASSEAFRAAYGYTF. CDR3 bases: TGTGCCAGCAGTGAAGCTTTTAGGGCGGCCTATGGCTACACCTTC.

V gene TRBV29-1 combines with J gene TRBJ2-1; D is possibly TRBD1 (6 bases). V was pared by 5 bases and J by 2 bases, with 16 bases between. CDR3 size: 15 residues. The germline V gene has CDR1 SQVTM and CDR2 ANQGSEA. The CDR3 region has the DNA TGCAGCGTTCCTTTGTGGGGGCTAGCCTACAATGAGCAGTTCTTC. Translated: CSVPLWGLAYNEQFF.

Written as DNA, the CDR3 is TGTGCCTGGAGTGGGGGAGTCTATGGCTACACCTTC. Encoded protein: CAWSGGVYGYTF. The V call is TRBV30, the J call TRBJ1-2; D gene unclear. Germline V gives CDR1 GTSNPN, CDR2 SVGIG (reference sequence). The CDR3 runs 12 residues. Between the trimmed V and J ends, which lost 1 base and 4 bases, there was a span of 7 bases. Looking up the rest from reference TRBV30 and TRBJ1-2 gives the full variable domain: SQTIHQWPATLVQPVGSPLSLECTVEGTSNPNLYWYRQAAGRGLQLLFYSVGIGQISSEVPQNLSASRPQDRQFILSSKKLLLSDSGFYLCAWSGGVYGYTFGSGTRLTVV.

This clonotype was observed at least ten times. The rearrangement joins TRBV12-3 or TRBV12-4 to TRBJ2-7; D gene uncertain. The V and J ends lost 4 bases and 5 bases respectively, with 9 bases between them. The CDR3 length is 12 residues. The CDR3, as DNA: TGTGCCAGCAGTTACTCGGTTGACGAGCAGTACTTC. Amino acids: CASSYSVDEQYF.

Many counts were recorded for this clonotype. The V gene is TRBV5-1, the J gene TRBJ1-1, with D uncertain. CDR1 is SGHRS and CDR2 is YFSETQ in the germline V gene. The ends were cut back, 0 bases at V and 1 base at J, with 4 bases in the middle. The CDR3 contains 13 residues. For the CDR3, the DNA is TGCGCCAGCAGCTTGGAAGAGAACACTGAAGCTTTCTTT. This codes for CASSLEENTEAFF. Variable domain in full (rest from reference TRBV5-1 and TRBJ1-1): KAGVTQTPRYLIKTRGQQVTLSCSPISGHRSVSWYQQTPGQGLQFLFEYFSETQRNKGNFPGRFSGRQFSNSRSEMNVSTLELGDSALYLCASSLEENTEAFFGQGTRLTVV.

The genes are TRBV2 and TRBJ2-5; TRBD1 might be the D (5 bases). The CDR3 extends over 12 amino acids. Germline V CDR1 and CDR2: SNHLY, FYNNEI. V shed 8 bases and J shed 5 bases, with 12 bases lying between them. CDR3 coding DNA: TGTGCCAGCCACTCGACAGCCGAGACCCAGTACTTC. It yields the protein CASHSTAETQYF.

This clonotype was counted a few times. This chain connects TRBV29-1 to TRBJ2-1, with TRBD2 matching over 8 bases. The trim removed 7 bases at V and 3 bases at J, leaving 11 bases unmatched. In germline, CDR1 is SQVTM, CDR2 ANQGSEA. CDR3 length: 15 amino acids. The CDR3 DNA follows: TGCAGCGGAATCGAAAGCGGGAGCGTCTACAATGAGCAGTTCTTC. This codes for CSGIESGSVYNEQFF.

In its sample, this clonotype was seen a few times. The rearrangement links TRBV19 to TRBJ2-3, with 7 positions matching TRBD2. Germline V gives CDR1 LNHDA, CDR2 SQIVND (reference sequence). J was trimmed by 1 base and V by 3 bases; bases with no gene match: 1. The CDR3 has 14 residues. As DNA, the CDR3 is TGTGCCAGTAGTATTACTAGCGGCACAGATACGCAGTATTTT. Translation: CASSITSGTDTQYF.

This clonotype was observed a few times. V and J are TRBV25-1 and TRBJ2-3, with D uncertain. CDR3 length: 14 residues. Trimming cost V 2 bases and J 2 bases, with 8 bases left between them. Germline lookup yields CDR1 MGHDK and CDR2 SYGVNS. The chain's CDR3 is CASSEGAFTDTQYF. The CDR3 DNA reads TGTGCCAGCAGTGAAGGCGCCTTCACAGATACGCAGTATTTT.